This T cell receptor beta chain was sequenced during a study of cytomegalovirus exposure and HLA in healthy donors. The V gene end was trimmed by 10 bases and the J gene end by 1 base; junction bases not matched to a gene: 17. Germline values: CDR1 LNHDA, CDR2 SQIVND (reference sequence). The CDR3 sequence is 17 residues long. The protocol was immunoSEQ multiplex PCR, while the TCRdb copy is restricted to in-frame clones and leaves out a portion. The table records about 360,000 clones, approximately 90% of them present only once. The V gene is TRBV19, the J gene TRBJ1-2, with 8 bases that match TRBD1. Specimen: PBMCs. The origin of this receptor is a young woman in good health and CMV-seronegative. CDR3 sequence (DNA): TGTGCCACCTCCCTTGGGGACAGGAAACCCTTTAACTATGGCTACACCTTC. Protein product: CATSLGDRKPFNYGYTF.